A single sample is the source of the 28 T cell receptor beta chains below, sequenced in a study of blood T cells in healthy people across ages. Sample-barcoded 5' priming and a J-beta primer mix drove a second PCR of 7 to 11 cycles. TCRdb re-derived calls from the 5' RACE reads in MiXCR, one entry per CDR3 protein. The sample includes just under 750,000 distinct CDR3 sequences, about a fifth of them seen just once. Specimen: blood. These receptors were collected from a man in his 70s in good health.

The gene calls are TRBV19 and TRBJ1-4, with TRBD1 matching 7 bases. The trim removed 6 bases at V and 11 bases at J, leaving 12 bases unmatched. The germline CDR1 and CDR2 sequences are LNHDA and SQIVND (reference sequence). The CDR3 length is 14 residues. CDR3 DNA sequence: TGTGCCAGTAGCCTCGACAGGGACCTTATGAAACTGTTTTTT. This sequence encodes CASSLDRDLMKLFF.

The V call is TRBV6-6, the J call TRBJ2-3, with unresolved D. V lost 1 base and J 6 bases, leaving 11 bases between the germline ends. CDR3 size: 14 residues. The germline V gene encodes CDR1 MNHNY and CDR2 SVGAGI (reference sequence). The CDR3, as DNA: TGTGCCAGCAGTTACTGGAGAGAGGCGGATACGCAGTATTTT. Its translation is CASSYWREADTQYF.

The chain couples TRBV7-3 to TRBJ2-3; 9 positions agree with TRBD2. The CDR3 spans 12 residues. The J segment lost 9 bases and the V segment lost 4 bases, leaving 2 bases of the junction unmatched. Germline CDR1 reads SGHTA; CDR2 reads FQGTGA. As DNA, the CDR3 is TGTGCCAGCAGCTCTAGCGGGACGACGCAGTATTTT. This codes for CASSSSGTTQYF.

This clonotype was counted a few times. V is TRBV29-1 and J is TRBJ2-3; 8 bases align to TRBD1. The CDR3 is 14 amino acids. Germline V CDR1 and CDR2: SQVTM, ANQGSEA. V gave up 7 bases and J gave up 0 bases; unmatched junction bases: 6. The CDR3 DNA follows: TGCAGCGGAGGGACAGGTACAAGCACAGATACGCAGTATTTT. Translation gives CSGGTGTSTDTQYF.

This clonotype was counted a few times. This chain joins TRBV24-1 and TRBJ2-1, with 9 bases aligning to TRBD2. Losses at the gene ends were 4 bases for V and 8 bases for J; bases not matched to a gene: 11. The CDR3 has 16 amino acids. CDR1 is KGHDR and CDR2 is SFDVKD in the germline V gene. The DNA of the CDR3 is TGTGCCACCAGTGACCCCGGGACTAGCTTAATTCATGAGCAGTTCTTC. It specifies CATSDPGTSLIHEQFF.

CDR3: CASRKPGTERAGPYGYTF. The CDR3 coding sequence is TGTGCCAGCAGGAAACCCGGGACGGAGAGAGCGGGGCCCTATGGCTACACCTTC. J is TRBJ1-2 and V is TRBV6-1, with D maybe TRBD1 (5 bases). CDR3 length: 18 residues. V dropped 6 bases and J dropped 4 bases, with 27 bases sitting between them. The V gene's germline CDR1 is MNHNS and CDR2 SASEGT.

DNA of the CDR3: TGTGCCAGCAGGGGACAGGGGTTTAGGTTGAACACTGAAGCTTTCTTT. Translating gives CASRGQGFRLNTEAFF. V and J are TRBV12-3 or TRBV12-4 and TRBJ1-1; 10 bases align to TRBD1. This CDR3 has 16 amino acids. The ends lost 6 bases at V and 0 bases at J; junction bases unmatched: 7.

This clonotype was observed a handful of times. This chain uses TRBV10-2 with TRBJ2-7; D is unclear. The CDR3 is 14 amino acids. Germline CDR1 reads WSHSY; CDR2 reads SAAADI. V lost 8 bases, J lost 2 bases, and 16 bases lay in between. The CDR3 loop reads CASQTEDVAYEQYF. The CDR3 DNA reads TGCGCCAGCCAGACCGAAGACGTAGCCTACGAGCAGTACTTC.

This sequence joins TRBV24-1 and TRBJ1-1; 9 bases line up with TRBD1. The CDR3 contains 15 residues. The ends lost 3 bases at V and 1 base at J; junction bases unmatched: 2. In germline, CDR1 is KGHDR, CDR2 SFDVKD. The CDR3 is CATSDPGQGNTEAFF. The CDR3 DNA is TGTGCCACCAGTGATCCGGGACAGGGGAACACTGAAGCTTTCTTT.

The chain uses TRBV20-1 and TRBJ1-1; tentatively, D is TRBD1 (6 bases). CDR1 DFQATT and CDR2 SNEGSKA come from the germline V gene (reference sequence). The CDR3 runs to 18 residues. The germline V and J ends were trimmed by 5 bases and 6 bases, with 31 bases remaining between them. Here the CDR3 reads CSAGGGTPPQIPYSEAFF. DNA for the CDR3: TGCAGTGCTGGGGGAGGGACACCCCCTCAGATACCTTACTCTGAAGCTTTCTTT.

This clonotype has just a few counts. The rearrangement uses TRBV25-1 and TRBJ2-1; a possible D gene is TRBD2 (6 bases). Trimming stripped 1 base from V and 9 bases from J, with 22 bases between. Germline CDR1 reads MGHDK; CDR2 reads SYGVNS. The CDR3 loop spans 17 amino acids. The CDR3 region is CASSESLVAEGWLEQFF. In DNA, the CDR3 is TGTGCCAGCAGTGAATCTTTGGTAGCGGAAGGGTGGCTTGAGCAGTTCTTC.

The chain combines TRBV18 with TRBJ1-2; perhaps TRBD1 as D (5 bases). From germline, CDR1 is KGHSH and CDR2 LQKENI. V was shortened by 2 bases and J by 0 bases, with 16 bases between the two germline ends. This CDR3 is 17 amino acids long. The CDR3, as DNA: TGTGCCAGCTCACCAACTACCGGGACTGGAGCTAACTATGGCTACACCTTC. It translates to CASSPTTGTGANYGYTF.

This clonotype was recorded a few times. This chain links TRBV20-1 with TRBJ1-2; D not certain. CDR1 is DFQATT, CDR2 SNEGSKA, per germline (reference sequence). This CDR3 contains 13 residues. The V and J ends lost 0 bases and 1 base respectively, with 6 bases between them. CDR3 residues: CSARDRGNYGYTF. CDR3 in DNA: TGCAGTGCTAGAGATCGGGGTAACTATGGCTACACCTTC.

This clonotype was observed a handful of times. This chain uses TRBV6-5 with TRBJ2-1; possible D gene TRBD2, 5 bases. The V end was cut by 2 bases, the J end by 2 bases, with 7 bases between. From germline, CDR1 is MNHEY and CDR2 SVGAGI. The CDR3 spans 14 residues. The DNA for the CDR3 is TGTGCCAGCAGTTACGGCGGGCCCTACAATGAGCAGTTCTTC. Its translation: CASSYGGPYNEQFF.

V usage is TRBV27 and J usage is TRBJ2-5; 8 bases agree with TRBD1. Germline values: CDR1 MNHEY, CDR2 SMNVEV (reference sequence). J lost 1 base, V lost 3 bases, and 4 bases had no gene match. The CDR3 has 15 amino acids. CDR3 region: CASSFRQGFQETQYF. The DNA of the CDR3 is TGTGCCAGCAGTTTTCGACAGGGGTTCCAAGAGACCCAGTACTTC.

The CDR3 region has the DNA TGTGCCAGCAGCCATCCGCGGGGGATCGGGGAGCTGTTTTTT. It specifies CASSHPRGIGELFF. V and J are TRBV7-2 and TRBJ2-2, with 7 bases fitting TRBD2. The CDR3 consists of 14 residues. V was pared by 5 bases and J by 7 bases, with 7 bases of the junction left unmatched. The V gene's germline CDR1 is SGHTA and CDR2 FQGNSA.

This clonotype was seen more than once but under ten times. This chain links TRBV4-1 with TRBJ2-1, with 8 positions matching TRBD2. CDR1 is MGHRA and CDR2 is YSYEKL in the germline V gene. CDR3 length equals 16 residues. V was pared by 5 bases and J by 9 bases, with 15 bases of the junction left unmatched. CDR3 sequence: CASSEIGGLGVVEQFF. Here the CDR3 DNA reads TGCGCCAGCAGCGAAATTGGGGGACTAGGAGTAGTTGAGCAGTTCTTC.

The chain carries TRBV2 and TRBJ2-2; a possible D gene is TRBD1 (6 bases). Between the trimmed V and J ends, which lost 6 bases and 0 bases, there was a span of 14 bases. Germline values: CDR1 SNHLY, CDR2 FYNNEI. The length of the CDR3 is 16 residues. The CDR3 DNA follows: TGTGCCAGCAGCACGACCGGGACACCGAACACCGGGGAGCTGTTTTTT. It specifies CASSTTGTPNTGELFF.

This chain links TRBV6-1 with TRBJ1-4; D is undetermined. The CDR3 sequence is 12 residues long. The germline V gene has CDR1 MNHNS and CDR2 SASEGT. Trimming pared 7 bases from V and 8 bases from J, leaving 11 bases between. This chain's CDR3 is CASTRWTEKLFF. CDR3 coding DNA: TGTGCCAGCACCAGATGGACCGAAAAACTGTTTTTT.

This chain joins TRBV5-1 and TRBJ2-5, with D possibly being TRBD1 (6 bases). This CDR3 region has 14 residues. Germline V lookup: CDR1 SGHRS, CDR2 YFSETQ. V lost 2 bases to trimming and J lost 2 bases, with 10 bases between them. CDR3 in amino acids: CASSFGTFQETQYF. DNA of the CDR3: TGCGCCAGCAGCTTCGGGACATTTCAAGAGACCCAGTACTTC.

The V and J genes are TRBV5-1 and TRBJ2-5; D not resolved. V was shortened by 0 bases and J by 1 base, with 7 bases between the two germline ends. The germline V gene has CDR1 SGHRS and CDR2 YFSETQ. The CDR3 is 14 residues long. In DNA form, the CDR3 reads TGCGCCAGCAGCTTGGCATACAGCCAAGAGACCCAGTACTTC. Amino acid sequence: CASSLAYSQETQYF.

This clonotype was observed a single time. CDR3 residues: CASSFGIGLAGGNEQFF. The CDR3 DNA reads as TGTGCCAGCAGCTTTGGGATCGGCCTAGCGGGGGGCAATGAGCAGTTCTTC. The chain links TRBV7-2 to TRBJ2-5, with 11 bases that match TRBD2. The end of the DNA fits TRBJ2-1 better, so the J call may be wrong. The length of the CDR3 is 17 residues. The germline CDR1 and CDR2 sequences are SGHTA and FQGNSA.

This clonotype was seen a few times. The V call is TRBV10-3, the J call TRBJ1-1; 8 bases are a match to TRBD1. V was pared by 7 bases and J by 1 base, with 5 bases of the junction left unmatched. The CDR3 runs to 14 residues. In germline, CDR1 is ENHRY, CDR2 SYGVKD. This CDR3 reads CAINAGTGNTEAFF. The CDR3, as DNA: TGTGCCATCAACGCCGGGACAGGGAACACTGAAGCTTTCTTT.

V is TRBV9 and J is TRBJ2-3; TRBD2 agrees at 16 bases. The V gene's germline CDR1 is SGDLS and CDR2 YYNGEE. The V and J ends lost 4 bases and 1 base, in that order; junction bases with no gene match: 9. The CDR3 totals 19 residues. The CDR3 nucleotides read TGTGCCAGCAGCCCCACGGGACTAGCGGGAGGGATCGGCACAGATACGCAGTATTTT. Its translation: CASSPTGLAGGIGTDTQYF.

This rearrangement joins TRBV6-2 or TRBV6-3 to TRBJ1-1; no definite D call. Trimming pared 5 bases from V and 0 bases from J, leaving 13 bases between. This CDR3 comprises 15 residues. CDR1 MNHEY and CDR2 SVGEGT come from the germline V gene. DNA of the CDR3: TGTGCCAGCAGTCTAGGTGGGGAGCTGAACACTGAAGCTTTCTTT. As protein: CASSLGGELNTEAFF.

This clonotype has just a few counts. The chain carries TRBV6-6 and TRBJ1-2; perhaps TRBD1 as D (5 bases). Germline values: CDR1 MNHNY, CDR2 SVGAGI (reference sequence). The V and J ends lost 4 bases and 0 bases respectively, with 12 bases between them. This CDR3 contains 15 residues. As DNA, the CDR3 is TGTGCCAGCAGTTCCGGGGGAGCCACTAACTATGGCTACACCTTC. Translation: CASSSGGATNYGYTF.

This rearrangement joins TRBV3-1 to TRBJ2-4; D tentatively fits TRBD1 or TRBD2 (5 bases each). The V end was cut by 1 base, the J end by 0 bases, with 10 bases between. Germline CDR1 is LGHDT and CDR2 is YNNKEL (reference sequence). The CDR3 is 16 amino acids. The CDR3 sequence is CASSQGGTLAKNIQYF. CDR3 bases: TGTGCCAGCAGCCAAGGAGGGACCTTAGCCAAAAACATTCAGTACTTC.

In its sample, this clonotype was seen many times. The chain carries TRBV3-1 and TRBJ2-5; no clear D. Germline assignment: CDR1 LGHDT and CDR2 YNNKEL (reference sequence). Deletions cut 8 bases from V and 4 bases from J, with 14 bases between. The CDR3 is made up of 13 amino acids. CDR3 loop: CASGPRMGETQYF. The CDR3 coding sequence is TGTGCCAGCGGCCCTCGGATGGGAGAGACCCAGTACTTC.